The T cell receptor (beta chain) under discussion was sequenced for a study of TIL therapy for anti-PD-1-resistant metastatic lung cancer. The libraries were made with immunoSEQ v3. This table comes from immunoSEQ multiplex PCR, and its TCRdb copy is limited to in-frame clones, with some not included. The table records 50,000 or so clones, 55% to 75% of them present only once. Time point: pre-treatment sample, taken before nivolumab and TIL therapy. Tumor tissue came from excised metastases, mostly pleural nodules or supraclavicular lymph nodes. V lost 6 bases, J lost 1 base, and 10 bases lay in between. The CDR3 totals 13 residues. The germline V gene encodes CDR1 MNHEY and CDR2 SMNVEV (reference sequence).

This TCR was recovered from a person aged 25-85 years with non-small cell lung cancer. The V gene is TRBV27, the J gene TRBJ2-7, with D perhaps being TRBD1 or TRBD2 (5 bases each). The specimen was tumor tissue, collected at baseline. The CDR3 region is CASSRDQSYEQYF. As DNA, the CDR3 is TGTGCCAGCAGCCGGGACCAATCCTACGAGCAGTACTTC.